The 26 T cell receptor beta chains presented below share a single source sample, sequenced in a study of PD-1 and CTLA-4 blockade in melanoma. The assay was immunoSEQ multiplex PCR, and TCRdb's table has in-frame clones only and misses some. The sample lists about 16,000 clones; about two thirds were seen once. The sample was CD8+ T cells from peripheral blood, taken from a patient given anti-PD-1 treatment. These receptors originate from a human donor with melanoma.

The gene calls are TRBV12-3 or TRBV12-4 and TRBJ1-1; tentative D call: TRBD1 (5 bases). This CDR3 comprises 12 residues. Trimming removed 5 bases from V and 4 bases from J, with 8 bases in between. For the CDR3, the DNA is TGTGCCAGCAGTGCAGGGAGCACTGAAGCTTTCTTT. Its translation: CASSAGSTEAFF.

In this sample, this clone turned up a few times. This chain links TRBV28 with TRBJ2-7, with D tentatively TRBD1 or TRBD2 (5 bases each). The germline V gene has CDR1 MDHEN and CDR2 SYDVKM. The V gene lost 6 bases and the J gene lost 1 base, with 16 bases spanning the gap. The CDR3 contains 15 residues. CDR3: CASSLLRDGSYEQYF. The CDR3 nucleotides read TGTGCCAGCAGCCTCCTCCGGGACGGATCCTACGAGCAGTACTTC. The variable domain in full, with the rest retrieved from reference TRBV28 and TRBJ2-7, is DVKVTQSSRYLVKRTGEKVFLECVQDMDHENMFWYRQDPGLGLRLIYFSYDVKMKEKGDIPEGYSVSREKKERFSLILESASTNQTSMYLCASSLLRDGSYEQYFGPGTRLTVT.

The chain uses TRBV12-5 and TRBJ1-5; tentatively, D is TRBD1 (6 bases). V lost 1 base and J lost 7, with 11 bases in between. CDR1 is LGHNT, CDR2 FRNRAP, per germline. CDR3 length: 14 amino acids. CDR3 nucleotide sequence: TGTGCTAGTGGTTTGGGGGGTCAGGGGCAGCCCCAGCATTTT. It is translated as CASGLGGQGQPQHF.

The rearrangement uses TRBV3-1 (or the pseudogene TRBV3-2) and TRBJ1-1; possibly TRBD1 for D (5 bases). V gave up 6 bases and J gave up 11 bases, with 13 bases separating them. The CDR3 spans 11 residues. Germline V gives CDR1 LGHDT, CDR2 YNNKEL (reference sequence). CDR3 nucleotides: TGTGCCAGCAGTTCGGGGGTCACGGCTTTCTTT. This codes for CASSSGVTAFF.

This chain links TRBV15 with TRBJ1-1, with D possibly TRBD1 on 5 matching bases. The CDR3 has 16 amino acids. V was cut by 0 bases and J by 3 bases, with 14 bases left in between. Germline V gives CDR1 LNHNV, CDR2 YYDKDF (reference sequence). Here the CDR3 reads CATSREGGTGDTEAFF. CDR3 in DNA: TGTGCCACCAGCAGAGAGGGAGGGACTGGGGACACTGAAGCTTTCTTT.

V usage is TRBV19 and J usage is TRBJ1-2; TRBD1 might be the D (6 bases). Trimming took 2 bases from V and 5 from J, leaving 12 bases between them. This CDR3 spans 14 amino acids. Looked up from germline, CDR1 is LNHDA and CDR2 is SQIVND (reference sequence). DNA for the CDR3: TGTGCCAGTAGTATATTTTCGGGGGCGTATGGCTACACCTTC. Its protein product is CASSIFSGAYGYTF.

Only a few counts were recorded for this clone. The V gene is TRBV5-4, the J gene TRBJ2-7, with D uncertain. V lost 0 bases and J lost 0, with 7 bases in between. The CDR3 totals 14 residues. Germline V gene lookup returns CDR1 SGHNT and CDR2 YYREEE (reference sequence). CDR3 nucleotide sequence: TGTGCCAGCAGCTTGGATGGCAGCTCCTACGAGCAGTACTTC. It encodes CASSLDGSSYEQYF.

This CDR3 reads CASSRGGREEAPNEQYF. The CDR3, as DNA: TGTGCCAGCAGCCGGGGAGGGCGGGAGGAAGCCCCCAACGAGCAGTACTTC. The rearrangement uses TRBV5-4 and TRBJ2-7, with 8 bases matching TRBD2. This CDR3 comprises 17 residues. The junction had 17 bases not matched to a gene; V was cut back by 4 bases and J by 5 bases. Germline CDR1 SGHNT, CDR2 YYREEE (reference sequence).

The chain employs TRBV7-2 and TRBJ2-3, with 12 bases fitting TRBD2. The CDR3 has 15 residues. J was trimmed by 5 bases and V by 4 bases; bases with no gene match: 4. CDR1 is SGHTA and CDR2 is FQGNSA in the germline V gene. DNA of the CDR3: TGTGCCAGCAGCTCTAGCGGGGGGGCAGGAGATACGCAGTATTTT. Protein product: CASSSSGGAGDTQYF.

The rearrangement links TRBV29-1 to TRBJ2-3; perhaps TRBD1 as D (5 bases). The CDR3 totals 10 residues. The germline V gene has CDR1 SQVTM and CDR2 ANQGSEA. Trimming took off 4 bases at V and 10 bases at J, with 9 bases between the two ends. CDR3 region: CSVVFRAQYF. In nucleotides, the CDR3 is TGCAGCGTTGTATTCAGGGCGCAGTATTTT.

As DNA, the CDR3 is TGTGCCAGCAGTTTGCGGGGATCCTACAATGAGCAGTTCTTC. Translation gives CASSLRGSYNEQFF. The rearrangement joins TRBV27 to TRBJ2-1, with D tentatively TRBD2 (6 bases). V lost 3 bases to trimming and J lost 1 base, with 7 bases between them. Germline lookup yields CDR1 MNHEY and CDR2 SMNVEV (reference sequence). The CDR3 loop spans 14 amino acids.

The CDR3 reads CAISESADYQPQHF. Written as DNA, the CDR3 is TGTGCCATCAGTGAGTCAGCTGACTATCAGCCCCAGCATTTT. The chain uses TRBV10-3 and TRBJ1-5; D call uncertain. Germline-derived CDR1 and CDR2 are ENHRY and SYGVKD. The CDR3 totals 14 residues. Trimming removed 0 bases at V and 5 bases at J, with 8 bases between.

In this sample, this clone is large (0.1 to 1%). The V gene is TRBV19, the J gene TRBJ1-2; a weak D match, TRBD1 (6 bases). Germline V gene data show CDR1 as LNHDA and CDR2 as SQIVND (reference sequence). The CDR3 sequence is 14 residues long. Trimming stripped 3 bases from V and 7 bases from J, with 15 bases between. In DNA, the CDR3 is TGTGCCAGTAGTATGAGGGGGGCGCATCTTGGCTACACCTTC. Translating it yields CASSMRGAHLGYTF.

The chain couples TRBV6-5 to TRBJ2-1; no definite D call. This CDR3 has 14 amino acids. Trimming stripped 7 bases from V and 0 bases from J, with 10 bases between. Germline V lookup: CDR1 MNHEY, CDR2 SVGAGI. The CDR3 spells CASKGTRSYNEQFF. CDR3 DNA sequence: TGTGCCAGCAAAGGCACCCGCTCCTACAATGAGCAGTTCTTC.

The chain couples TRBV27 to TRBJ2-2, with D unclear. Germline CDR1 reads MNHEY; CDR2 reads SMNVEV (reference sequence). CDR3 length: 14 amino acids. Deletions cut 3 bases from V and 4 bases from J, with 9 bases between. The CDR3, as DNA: TGTGCCAGCAGTTTCTTAAGTAGCACCGGGGAGCTGTTTTTT. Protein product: CASSFLSSTGELFF.

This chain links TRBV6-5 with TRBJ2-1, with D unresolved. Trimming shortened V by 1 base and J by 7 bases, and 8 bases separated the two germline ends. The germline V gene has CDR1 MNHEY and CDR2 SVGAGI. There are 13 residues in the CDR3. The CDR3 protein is CASSYYPDNEQFF. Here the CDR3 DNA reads TGTGCCAGCAGTTACTATCCCGATAATGAGCAGTTCTTC.

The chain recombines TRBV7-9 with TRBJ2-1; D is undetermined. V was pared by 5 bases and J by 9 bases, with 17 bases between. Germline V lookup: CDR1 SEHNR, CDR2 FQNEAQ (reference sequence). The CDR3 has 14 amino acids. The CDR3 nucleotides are TGTGCCAGCAGCCTCGGGCCTCTAAGGACTGAGCAGTTCTTC. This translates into CASSLGPLRTEQFF.

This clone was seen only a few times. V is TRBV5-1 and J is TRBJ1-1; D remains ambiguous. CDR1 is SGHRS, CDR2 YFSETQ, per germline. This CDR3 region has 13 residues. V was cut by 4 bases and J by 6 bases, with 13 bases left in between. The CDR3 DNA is TGCGCCAGCAGCGTCGGTCAGACGGCTGAAGCTTTCTTT. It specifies CASSVGQTAEAFF.

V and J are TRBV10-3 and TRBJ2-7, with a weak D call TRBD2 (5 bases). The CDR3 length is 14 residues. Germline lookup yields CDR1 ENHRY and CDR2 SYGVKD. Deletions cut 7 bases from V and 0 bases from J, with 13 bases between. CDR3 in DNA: TGTGCCATCAAGGAGGCCCCGAGCTCCTACGAGCAGTACTTC. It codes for CAIKEAPSSYEQYF.

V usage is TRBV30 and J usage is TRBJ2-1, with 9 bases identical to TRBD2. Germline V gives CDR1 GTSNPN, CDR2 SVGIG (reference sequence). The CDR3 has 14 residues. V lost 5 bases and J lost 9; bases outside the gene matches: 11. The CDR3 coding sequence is TGTGCCTGGGACCCGGGACTAGCATCCACTGAGCAGTTCTTC. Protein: CAWDPGLASTEQFF. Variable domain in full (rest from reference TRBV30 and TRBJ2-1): SQTIHQWPATLVQPVGSPLSLECTVEGTSNPNLYWYRQAAGRGLQLLFYSVGIGQISSEVPQNLSASRPQDRQFILSSKKLLLSDSGFYLCAWDPGLASTEQFFGPGTRLTVL.

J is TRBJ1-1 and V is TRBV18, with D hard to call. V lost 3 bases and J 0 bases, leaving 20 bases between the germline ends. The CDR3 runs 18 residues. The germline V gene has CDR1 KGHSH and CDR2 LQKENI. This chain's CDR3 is CASSPAGPLPPMNTEAFF. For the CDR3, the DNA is TGTGCCAGCTCACCCGCCGGTCCTTTACCCCCAATGAACACTGAAGCTTTCTTT.

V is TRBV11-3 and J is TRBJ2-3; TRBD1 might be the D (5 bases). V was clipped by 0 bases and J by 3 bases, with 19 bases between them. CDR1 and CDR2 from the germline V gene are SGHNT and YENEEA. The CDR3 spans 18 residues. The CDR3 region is CASSLDRRYQGVTDTQYF. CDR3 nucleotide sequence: TGTGCCAGCAGCTTAGATCGTCGCTATCAGGGCGTTACAGATACGCAGTATTTT. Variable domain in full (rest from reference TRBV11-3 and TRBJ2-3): EAGVVQSPRYKIIEKKQPVAFWCNPISGHNTLYWYLQNLGQGPELLIRYENEEAVDDSQLPKDRFSAERLKGVDSTLKIQPAELGDSAVYLCASSLDRRYQGVTDTQYFGPGTRLTVL.

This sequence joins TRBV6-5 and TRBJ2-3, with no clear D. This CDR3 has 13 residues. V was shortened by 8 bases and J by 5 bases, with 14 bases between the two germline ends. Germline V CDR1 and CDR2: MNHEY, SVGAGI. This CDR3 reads CASCTGYGDTQYF. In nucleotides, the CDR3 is TGTGCCAGCTGCACCGGATACGGAGATACGCAGTATTTT.

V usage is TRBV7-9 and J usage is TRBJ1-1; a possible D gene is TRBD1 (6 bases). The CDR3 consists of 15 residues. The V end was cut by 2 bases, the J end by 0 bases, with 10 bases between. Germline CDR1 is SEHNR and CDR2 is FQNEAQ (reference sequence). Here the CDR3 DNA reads TGTGCCAGCAGCTTACCAGGGGAGATGAACACTGAAGCTTTCTTT. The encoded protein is CASSLPGEMNTEAFF.

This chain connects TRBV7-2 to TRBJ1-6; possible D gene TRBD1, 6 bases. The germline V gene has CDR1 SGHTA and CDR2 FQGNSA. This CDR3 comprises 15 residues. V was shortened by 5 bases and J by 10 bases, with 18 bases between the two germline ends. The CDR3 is CASSRTGYGQSPLHF. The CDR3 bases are TGTGCCAGCAGCCGTACAGGGTATGGACAATCACCCCTCCACTTT.

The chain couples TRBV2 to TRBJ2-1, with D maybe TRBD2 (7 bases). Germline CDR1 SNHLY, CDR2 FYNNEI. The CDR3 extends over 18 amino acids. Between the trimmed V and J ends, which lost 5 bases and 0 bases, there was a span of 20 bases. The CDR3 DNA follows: TGTGCCAGCAGTTTAAGGGGGGGACGGGGTTCCTCCTACAATGAGCAGTTCTTC. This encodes CASSLRGGRGSSYNEQFF.